The source of this T cell receptor (beta chain) is a study of cytomegalovirus exposure and HLA in healthy donors. As regards this clone: Antigen unknown. This sample also contains other DNA sequences that code for the same CDR3.

The protocol was immunoSEQ multiplex PCR, while the TCRdb copy is restricted to in-frame clones and leaves out a portion. The table records roughly 75,000 clones, approximately 94% of them present only once. The germline V gene has CDR1 SNHLY and CDR2 FYNNEI. The CDR3 totals 12 residues. V was cut by 1 base and J by 4 bases, with 4 bases left in between. Study conclusions and caveats: Researchers catalogued approximately 170 TCR beta chains as cytomegalovirus-associated.

The source of this sequence is a man between 18 and 29 years old in good health and CMV-seropositive. Sequencing input: PBMCs. This chain links TRBV2 with TRBJ1-2; D unclear. CDR3 loop: CASSEGGYGYTF. The CDR3 nucleotides read TGTGCCAGCAGTGAAGGCGGCTATGGCTACACCTTC. Based on the CDR3 plus reference TRBV2 and TRBJ1-2, the full variable domain is EPEVTQTPSHQVTQMGQEVILRCVPISNHLYFYWYRQILGQKVEFLVSFYNNEISEKSEIFDDQFSVERPDGSNFTLKIRSTKLEDSAMYFCASSEGGYGYTFGSGTRLTVV.